Listed below are T cell receptor beta chains from one sample, sequenced in a study of Ad26.COV2.S vaccination and SARS-CoV-2 variants. The repertoire was sequenced with immunoSEQ multiplex PCR; TCRdb's copy has only in-frame clones and lacks some. The sample lists 350,000 to 450,000 clones; around nine tenths were seen once. The sample in question was peripheral blood, obtained in a trial of Ad26.COV2.S vaccine versus placebo. The receptors come from a person aged 18-60 years who received the Ad26.COV2.S COVID-19 vaccine or a placebo. CDR3s include the opening cysteine and the closing phenylalanine or tryptophan. D genes are given only for firm matches. Where a row states a size, it is once, few, many or the class of an expanded clone; other rows omit it.

TRBJ2-5	TRBV7-9	NA	NA	TGTGCCAACGACACAGGGTTTTCTCAAGAGACCCAGTACTTC	CANDTGFSQETQYF
TRBJ2-2	TRBV4-1	once	NA	TGCGCCAGCAGCCTTAGGGGCAACACCGGGGAGCTGTTTTTT	CASSLRGNTGELFF
TRBJ1-2	TRBV4-2	NA	NA	TGTGCCAGCGGTCTGACCGCTAACTATGGCTACACCTTC	CASGLTANYGYTF
TRBJ1-2	TRBV3-1/TRBV3-2	once	NA	TGTGCCAGCAGCGAAGCCCCGGGCGGTGGCTATGGCTACACCTTC	CASSEAPGGGYGYTF
TRBJ1-6	TRBV6-6	NA	TRBD1	TGTGCCAGCAACCTACACCCGGGACAGGGAAATTCACCCCTCCACTTT	CASNLHPGQGNSPLHF
TRBJ2-7	TRBV12-3/TRBV12-4	few	NA	TGTGCCAGCAGCCACGGACGGAACTACGAGCAGTACTTC	CASSHGRNYEQYF
TRBJ1-1	TRBV18	NA	NA	TGTGCCAGCTCACCTTCCAGTAACACTGAAGCTTTCTTT	CASSPSSNTEAFF
TRBJ1-4	TRBV3-1/TRBV3-2	NA	NA	TGTGCCAGCAGCTCCTCCGGGCAGACTAATGAAAAACTGTTTTTT	CASSSSGQTNEKLFF
TRBJ1-1	TRBV7-9	NA	TRBD1	TGTGCCAGCAGCCCTCACGGGACAGGGGTCACTGAAGCTTTCTTT	CASSPHGTGVTEAFF
TRBJ1-2	TRBV7-3	NA	NA	TGTGCCAGCAGCCCCTATGGCTACACCTTC	CASSPYGYTF
TRBJ2-7	TRBV7-9	NA	NA	TGTGCCAGCAGCTTGACAGTTGGCTACGAGCAGTACTTC	CASSLTVGYEQYF
TRBJ2-7	TRBV2	NA	TRBD1	TGTGCCAGCAGTGTGCGGCAGGGGGCGTCTGAGCAGTACTTC	CASSVRQGASEQYF
TRBJ1-1	TRBV5-1	NA	TRBD1	TGCGCCAGCAGCTTAAGGACCGGGACAGCGGCCCCTGAAGCTTTCTTT	CASSLRTGTAAPEAFF
TRBJ1-1	TRBV18	NA	NA	TGTGCCAGCTCACCAGGGCCCAATGAAGCTTTCTTT	CASSPGPNEAFF
TRBJ2-7	TRBV5-6	NA	TRBD1	TGTGCCAGCAGCTTGGACAGGGGGCAACACGAGCAGTACTTC	CASSLDRGQHEQYF
TRBJ1-2	TRBV10-3	few	TRBD1	TGTGCCATCAGTGAGTCCGGTGACAGGGGCGATGGCTACACCTTC	CAISESGDRGDGYTF
TRBJ1-1	TRBV5-6	NA	TRBD1	TGTGCCAGCAGCTACGCCCGGGACAGGGGTCGGAACACTGAAGCTTTCTTT	CASSYARDRGRNTEAFF
TRBJ2-7	TRBV5-1	NA	TRBD1	TGCGCCAGCAGCTTGGCGGACAGGGGCGACGAGCAGTACTTC	CASSLADRGDEQYF
TRBJ1-1	TRBV4-3	NA	NA	TGCGCCAGCAGCCAAGATCCAGGCACGAACACTGAAGCTTTCTTT	CASSQDPGTNTEAFF
TRBJ2-3	TRBV7-2	NA	NA	TGTGCCAGCAGCTTAGGGGGACACAGCACAGATACGCAGTATTTT	CASSLGGHSTDTQYF
TRBJ2-3	TRBV5-4	NA	TRBD2	TGTGCCAGCACCACGGGGGGGCGTAAGGATACGCAGTATTTT	CASTTGGRKDTQYF
TRBJ1-2	TRBV7-9	few	TRBD1	TGTGCCAGCAGCCCCGGGACAGATGACTTC	CASSPGTDDF
TRBJ1-6	TRBV27	few	TRBD1	TGTGCCAGCAGTTTATTACAGGGGGTGGATTCACCCCTCCACTTT	CASSLLQGVDSPLHF
TRBJ2-2	TRBV12-5	NA	TRBD2	TGTGCTAGTGGGGTGGGAGGGGCGAACACCGGGGAGCTGTTTTTT	CASGVGGANTGELFF
TRBJ2-5	TRBV30	NA	NA	TGTGCCTCAGGGTGGGGTGGGACCCAGTACTTC	CASGWGGTQYF
TRBJ2-4	TRBV27	NA	TRBD1	TGTGCCAGCAGTTTAGTTGCGTGTTGCCACAGGGGAATAAGTCACATTCAGTACTTC	CASSLVACCHRGISHIQYF
TRBJ2-1	TRBV3-1/TRBV3-2	NA	NA	TGTGCCAGCAGCCAGTCAGGGGCCGGTTCCTACAATGAGCAGTTCTTC	CASSQSGAGSYNEQFF
TRBJ1-5	TRBV28	NA	TRBD1	TGTGCCAGCAGCCCCGGGACAGGGGTTCAGCCCCAGCATTTT	CASSPGTGVQPQHF
TRBJ1-5	TRBV18	NA	NA	TGTGCCAGCTCACCGAACCAAGGAAGCAATCAGCCCCAGCATTTT	CASSPNQGSNQPQHF
TRBJ2-5	TRBV3-1/TRBV3-2	NA	TRBD2	TGTGCCAGCAGCCAAGATCGAGGGGTAGCGGGGGCTCAGACCCAGTACTTC	CASSQDRGVAGAQTQYF
TRBJ2-5	TRBV3-1/TRBV3-2	NA	TRBD1	TGTGCCAGCAGCTCTCCCGGGACAGGGGTTGAGACCCAGTACTTC	CASSSPGTGVETQYF
TRBJ1-2	TRBV5-1	NA	NA	TGCGCCAGCAGCCCCGACAGCGCTTATGGCTACACCTTC	CASSPDSAYGYTF
TRBJ2-1	TRBV30	NA	NA	TGTGCCTGGAGTGTGGGGCTTCCTGGGGGGGAGCAGTTCTTC	CAWSVGLPGGEQFF
TRBJ1-2	TRBV30	NA	TRBD1	TGTGCCTGGAGAGGGACAGTACGATATGGCTACACCTTC	CAWRGTVRYGYTF
TRBJ1-4	TRBV14	NA	TRBD1	TGTGCCAGCAGCCTTCGACAGGGGAGGGAAAAACTGTTTTTT	CASSLRQGREKLFF
TRBJ2-2	TRBV7-6	NA	TRBD1	TGTGCCAGCAGCGAACGGACAGGGAACACCGGGGAGCTGTTTTTT	CASSERTGNTGELFF
TRBJ2-7	TRBV18	NA	NA	TGTGCCAGCTCACCAAACAGGCTTTCCACCTCCTACGAGCAGTACTTC	CASSPNRLSTSYEQYF
TRBJ1-1	TRBV4-3	NA	TRBD1	TGCGCCAGCAGCCAAGTCCGGCAGGGGGGATACACTGAAGCTTTCTTT	CASSQVRQGGYTEAFF
TRBJ1-1	TRBV19	many	NA	TGTGCCAGTAGCCTCTTGGGGACTGAAGCTTTCTTT	CASSLLGTEAFF
TRBJ2-1	TRBV4-1	NA	TRBD2	TGCGCCAGCAGCCAAGGGACTAGCGGGGGCGATGAGCAGTTCTTC	CASSQGTSGGDEQFF
TRBJ1-2	TRBV24-1	NA	TRBD1	TGTGCCACCAGTGATCCACCTGGGACAGGGCCAACCTATGGCTACACCTTC	CATSDPPGTGPTYGYTF
TRBJ2-2	TRBV19	NA	TRBD2	TGTGCCAGTAGCAAACGGACTAGCGGGCAAACCGGGGAGCTGTTTTTT	CASSKRTSGQTGELFF
TRBJ1-5	TRBV12-3/TRBV12-4	NA	NA	TGTGCCAGCAGTTTAGAAGGTCAGCCCCAGCATTTT	CASSLEGQPQHF
TRBJ1-3	TRBV30	NA	NA	TGTGCCTGGAGGGAAGTTAGGCAGGGAACTAACACCATATATTTT	CAWREVRQGTNTIYF